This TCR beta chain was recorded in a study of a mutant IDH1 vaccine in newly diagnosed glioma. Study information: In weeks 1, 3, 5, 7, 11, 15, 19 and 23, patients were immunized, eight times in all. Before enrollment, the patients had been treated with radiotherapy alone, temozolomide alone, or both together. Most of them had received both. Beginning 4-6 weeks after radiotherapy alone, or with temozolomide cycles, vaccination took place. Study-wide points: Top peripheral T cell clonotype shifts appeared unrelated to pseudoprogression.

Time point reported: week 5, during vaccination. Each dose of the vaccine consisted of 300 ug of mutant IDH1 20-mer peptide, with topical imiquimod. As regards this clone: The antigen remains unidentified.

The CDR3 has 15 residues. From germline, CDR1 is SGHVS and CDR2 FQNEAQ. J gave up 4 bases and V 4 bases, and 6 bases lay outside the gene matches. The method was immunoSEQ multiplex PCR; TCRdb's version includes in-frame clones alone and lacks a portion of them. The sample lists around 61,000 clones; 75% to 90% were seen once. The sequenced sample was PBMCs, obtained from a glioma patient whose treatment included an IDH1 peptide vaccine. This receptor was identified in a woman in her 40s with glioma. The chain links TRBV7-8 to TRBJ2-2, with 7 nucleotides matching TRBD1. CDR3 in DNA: TGTGCCAGCAGCTCCTCGGGACAGTTCACCGGGGAGCTGTTTTTT. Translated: CASSSSGQFTGELFF.